The 16 T cell receptor beta chains given below trace back to one sample, sequenced in a study of neurological immune-mediated disorders. TCRdb called the 5' RACE reads again in MiXCR, with one record for every CDR3 protein. This table holds 50,000 to 75,000 distinct CDR3 sequences, about 12% found once. Specimen: PBMCs. These receptors came from a woman aged 55-69 years with HTLV-1-associated myelopathy (HAM/TSP).

This clonotype showed up many times. J is TRBJ2-6 and V is TRBV6-6; D is uncertain. The V and J ends lost 7 bases and 4 bases respectively, with 8 bases between them. The CDR3 runs 13 residues. Germline CDR1 reads MNHNY; CDR2 reads SVGAGI (reference sequence). For the CDR3, the DNA is TGTGCCAGCACTGAACCCGGGGCCAACGTCCTGACTTTC. It specifies CASTEPGANVLTF.

This chain connects TRBV5-1 to TRBJ2-7; 7 bases match TRBD1. The CDR3 length is 16 residues. CDR1 is SGHRS and CDR2 is YFSETQ in the germline V gene. Unmatched junction bases numbered 13, after V lost 4 bases and J lost 3 bases. The CDR3 sequence is CASSPTGTVGGYEQYF. Here the CDR3 DNA reads TGCGCCAGCAGCCCGACCGGGACAGTGGGTGGCTACGAGCAGTACTTC. Full variable domain (missing parts from reference TRBV5-1 and TRBJ2-7): KAGVTQTPRYLIKTRGQQVTLSCSPISGHRSVSWYQQTPGQGLQFLFEYFSETQRNKGNFPGRFSGRQFSNSRSEMNVSTLELGDSALYLCASSPTGTVGGYEQYFGPGTRLTVT.

The table lists this clonotype with many counts. The chain employs TRBV28 and TRBJ1-4; 9 bases map to TRBD1. The CDR3 contains 14 residues. V was pared by 6 bases and J by 7 bases, with 6 bases of the junction left unmatched. Germline assignment: CDR1 MDHEN and CDR2 SYDVKM. CDR3 nucleotide sequence: TGTGCCAGCAGCACACAGGGGGCGCTTGAAAAACTGTTTTTT. This gives the protein CASSTQGALEKLFF.

The CDR3 here is CASRVNKNTEAFF. In DNA form, the CDR3 reads TGCGCCAGCAGGGTCAACAAGAACACTGAAGCTTTCTTT. J is TRBJ1-1 and V is TRBV5-1; the D is unclear. CDR3 size: 13 residues. The germline V and J ends were trimmed by 5 bases and 1 base, with 9 bases remaining between them. Germline-derived CDR1 and CDR2 are SGHRS and YFSETQ.

This clonotype appeared a few times. The chain is built from TRBV7-9 and TRBJ2-4, with TRBD2 matching 7 bases. The V and J ends lost 3 bases and 7 bases, in that order; junction bases with no gene match: 3. Germline CDR1 is SEHNR and CDR2 is FQNEAQ (reference sequence). The CDR3 is made up of 13 amino acids. The CDR3 DNA reads TGTGCCAGCAGCTTTTGGGAGGGCAACATTCAGTACTTC. Protein product: CASSFWEGNIQYF. The variable domain in full, with the rest retrieved from reference TRBV7-9 and TRBJ2-4, is DTGVSQNPRHKITKRGQNVTFRCDPISEHNRLYWYRQTLGQGPEFLTYFQNEAQLEKSRLLSDRFSAERPKGSFSTLEIQRTEQGDSAMYLCASSFWEGNIQYFGAGTRLSVL.

This clonotype was picked up many times. CDR3 loop: CATSDLHSGGPYEQYF. The CDR3 DNA reads as TGTGCCACCAGTGATTTGCACAGCGGAGGCCCCTACGAGCAGTACTTC. V and J are TRBV24-1 and TRBJ2-7; tentatively, D is TRBD2 (5 bases). CDR1 and CDR2 (germline): KGHDR, SFDVKD. Deletions cut 0 bases from V and 2 bases from J, with 13 bases between. The CDR3 extends over 16 amino acids.

This clonotype was picked up many times. V gene TRBV6-5 combines with J gene TRBJ2-3; perhaps TRBD1 as D (6 bases). CDR3 length equals 14 residues. Germline V lookup: CDR1 MNHEY, CDR2 SVGAGI. Trimming took off 1 base at V and 1 base at J, with 6 bases between the two ends. CDR3: CASSYYRGTDTQYF. CDR3 nucleotides: TGTGCCAGCAGTTACTACAGGGGCACAGATACGCAGTATTTT.

This clonotype was seen repeatedly, ten times or more. The rearrangement uses TRBV7-3 and TRBJ2-7, with 9 bases lining up with TRBD1. The CDR3 consists of 15 residues. V dropped 5 bases and J dropped 5; count of bases not matched to a gene: 10. CDR1 and CDR2 (germline): SGHTA, FQGTGA. The DNA of the CDR3 is TGTGCCAGCAGCAGGGGGACAGGGTATTTAAACGAGCAGTACTTC. It encodes CASSRGTGYLNEQYF. Full variable domain (outside the CDR3, taken from reference TRBV7-3 and TRBJ2-7): GAGVSQTPSNKVTEKGKYVELRCDPISGHTALYWYRQSLGQGPEFLIYFQGTGAADDSGLPNDRFFAVRPEGSVSTLKIQRTERGDSAVYLCASSRGTGYLNEQYFGPGTRLTVT.

As concerns this clonotype: Possible read error: a much larger clone is one base away. This chain joins TRBV5-1 and TRBJ1-6; possible D gene TRBD1, 5 bases. V dropped 0 bases and J dropped 9 bases, with 13 bases sitting between them. In germline, CDR1 is SGHRS, CDR2 YFSETQ. The CDR3 has 15 amino acids. CDR3 bases: TGCGCCAGCAGCTTGGCGCCAGGGCTGACTTCACCCCTCCACTTT. It codes for CASSLAPGLTSPLHF.

This clonotype was counted at least ten times. The chain is built from TRBV12-3 or TRBV12-4 and TRBJ1-2, with 10 bases that match TRBD1. This CDR3 comprises 13 residues. The V gene end was trimmed by 5 bases and the J gene end by 8 bases; junction bases not matched to a gene: 5. CDR3 amino acids: CASSRQGASGYTF. DNA for the CDR3: TGTGCCAGCAGTCGACAGGGGGCGAGCGGCTACACCTTC.

The sample holds many counts of this clonotype. The genes are TRBV6-5 and TRBJ2-5; TRBD2 matches at 8 bases. The CDR3 contains 13 residues. Germline V gene sequence: CDR1 MNHEY, CDR2 SVGAGI. The trim removed 9 bases at V and 0 bases at J, leaving 3 bases unmatched. The CDR3 sequence is CASSGANQETQYF. The DNA for the CDR3 is TGTGCCAGTAGCGGGGCCAACCAAGAGACCCAGTACTTC.

This sequence joins TRBV12-3 or TRBV12-4 and TRBJ2-1; no firm D call. Trimming stripped 1 base from V and 0 bases from J, with 13 bases between. This CDR3 region has 17 residues. This CDR3 reads CASSLVLSLSSYNEQFF. CDR3 coding DNA: TGTGCCAGCAGTTTAGTACTATCCCTAAGCTCCTACAATGAGCAGTTCTTC.

This clonotype was observed at least ten times. The V gene is TRBV5-6, the J gene TRBJ2-3; 7 nucleotides align to TRBD2. This CDR3 has 15 amino acids. V lost 2 bases, J lost 4 bases, and 7 bases stayed unmatched. CDR1 is SGHDT, CDR2 YYEEEE, per germline. For the CDR3, the DNA is TGTGCCAGCAGCTTAGCGGGGCCCGGCCCAGATACGCAGTATTTT. Protein product: CASSLAGPGPDTQYF.

This clonotype was seen at least ten times. The chain links TRBV27 to TRBJ2-1; 8 nucleotides agree with TRBD1. Germline values: CDR1 MNHEY, CDR2 SMNVEV (reference sequence). The V gene end was trimmed by 3 bases and the J gene end by 7 bases; junction bases not matched to a gene: 11. The CDR3 is 16 amino acids. DNA of the CDR3: TGTGCCAGCAGTTTGGCCGACAGGGGTCGGGGGAATGAGCAGTTCTTC. This translates into CASSLADRGRGNEQFF.

There are many counts of this clonotype. The CDR3 is CASSGDYPGEQYF. In DNA form, the CDR3 reads TGTGCCAGCAGCGGGGACTACCCGGGCGAGCAGTACTTC. V is TRBV7-8 and J is TRBJ2-7, with 7 bases identical to TRBD2. The germline gives CDR1 SGHVS, CDR2 FQNEAQ. The CDR3 loop spans 13 amino acids. The J segment lost 6 bases and the V segment lost 5 bases, leaving 7 bases of the junction unmatched.

This clonotype was recorded many times. The rearrangement uses TRBV20-1 and TRBJ1-2; D might be TRBD1 (6 bases). Germline V gene sequence: CDR1 DFQATT, CDR2 SNEGSKA (reference sequence). V was clipped by 0 bases and J by 4 bases, with 15 bases between them. This CDR3 contains 15 residues. The CDR3 nucleotides are TGCAGTGCTAGAGATCCAAGCAGGGGAGGCTATGGCTACACCTTC. Its translation is CSARDPSRGGYGYTF.